Following are 18 T cell receptor beta chains from one sample sequenced in a study of T cells in Graves' hyperthyroidism and ophthalmopathy. The TCR beta CDR3 regions underwent amplification using RNA transcripts as the source. Researchers ran a first-round RT-PCR on the TCR CDR3 using the HTBI primer set. TCRdb itself ran the multiplex PCR reads through MiXCR, one entry per CDR3 protein. Of 250,000 to 300,000 distinct CDR3 sequences in the sample, 13% were seen once. The source material was blood. Every receptor here comes from a woman aged 25 to 39 with Graves' hyperthyroidism that later progressed to Graves' ophthalmopathy.

This clonotype was seen many times. This sequence joins TRBV6-1 and TRBJ1-6; D unclear. The CDR3 is made up of 16 amino acids. Deletions cut 2 bases from V and 7 bases from J, with 15 bases between. Germline V gives CDR1 MNHNS, CDR2 SASEGT. The CDR3 spells CASSEHPGLRNSPLHF. The DNA for the CDR3 is TGTGCCAGCAGTGAACATCCAGGACTGAGAAATTCACCCCTCCACTTT.

This clonotype was detected only a few times. At one boundary the junction diverges from the germline segment, which might be a read error. The chain combines TRBV15 with TRBJ1-1; D is ambiguous. This CDR3 is built from 14 residues. Germline V gene lookup returns CDR1 LNHNV and CDR2 YYDKDF (reference sequence). The CDR3 protein is CATSRLGLNTEASF. The DNA of the CDR3 is TGTGCCACCAGCAGACTCGGACTTAACACTGAAGCTTCCTTT.

This clonotype was seen more than once but under ten times. An end of the junction does not agree with germline; a read error may underlie this. V gene TRBV6-2 or TRBV6-3 combines with J gene TRBJ1-1, with 9 bases aligning to TRBD1. CDR1 is MNHEY, CDR2 SVGEGT, per germline. CDR3 length: 18 residues. Here the CDR3 DNA reads TGTGCCGGCAGTTACGGATTTTGGACAGGGGAGGCCAACACTGAAGCTTTCTTT. Translated: CAGSYGFWTGEANTEAFF.

This clonotype has a count of ten or more. The chain couples TRBV20-1 to TRBJ2-7, with 10 bases matching TRBD2. The CDR3 sequence is 11 residues long. Germline loops: CDR1 DFQATT, CDR2 SNEGSKA (reference sequence). In DNA, the CDR3 is TGCTCTGGACTAGCGGTCTACGAGCAGTACTTC. Its protein product is CSGLAVYEQYF.

This clonotype has just one count. The chain uses TRBV7-3 and TRBJ2-5, with D unresolved. Germline V gives CDR1 SGHTA, CDR2 FQGTGA. CDR3 length equals 13 residues. Trimming pared 5 bases from V and 3 bases from J, leaving 10 bases between. The CDR3 nucleotides read TGTGCCAGCAGCCTTTCGTGGGAAGAGACCCAGTACTTC. Its protein product is CASSLSWEETQYF.

This clonotype was counted many times. V gene TRBV7-6 combines with J gene TRBJ2-7; 9 nucleotides line up with TRBD2. Germline V gene data show CDR1 as SGHVS and CDR2 as FNYEAQ. V gave up 1 base and J gave up 4 bases; unmatched junction bases: 5. The CDR3 length is 15 residues. This CDR3 reads CASSLEGAGGYEQYF. The CDR3 DNA reads TGTGCCAGCAGCTTAGAAGGTGCGGGAGGGTACGAGCAGTACTTC.

This sequence joins TRBV28 and TRBJ1-2, with 7 bases identical to TRBD1. Losses at the gene ends were 7 bases for V and 0 bases for J; bases not matched to a gene: 11. The germline CDR1 and CDR2 sequences are MDHEN and SYDVKM. The CDR3 totals 16 residues. CDR3 nucleotides: TGTGCCAGCACCTCGCGCCGGACAGGAACTAACTATGGCTACACCTTC. It is translated as CASTSRRTGTNYGYTF.

This rearrangement joins TRBV6-2 or TRBV6-3 to TRBJ2-1; D may be TRBD2 (6 bases). In germline, CDR1 is MNHEY, CDR2 SVGEGT. The V end was cut by 0 bases, the J end by 12 bases, with 12 bases between. The CDR3 contains 13 residues. The CDR3 is CASSYSRGLTQFF. The CDR3 nucleotides are TGTGCCAGCAGTTACTCGAGAGGACTAACGCAGTTCTTC.

This clonotype was counted many times. This chain links TRBV5-1 with TRBJ1-5; D is uncertain. The CDR3 spans 15 residues. With 0 bases removed from V and 6 bases from J, the gap between germline ends came to 13 bases. Germline V gives CDR1 SGHRS, CDR2 YFSETQ. The CDR3 protein is CASSLDSGFGQPQHF. The CDR3 region has the DNA TGCGCCAGCAGCTTGGATTCGGGGTTCGGTCAGCCCCAGCATTTT.

V and J are TRBV4-2 and TRBJ2-1; 10 positions match TRBD2. The CDR3 covers 15 residues. CDR1 and CDR2 from the germline V gene are LGHNA and YNFKEQ. V trimming: 4 bases; J trimming: 9 bases; junction bases outside the gene matches: 9. CDR3 DNA: TGTGCCAGCAGCCTCGGACTAGCGGAGGCCAGTGAGCAGTTCTTC. It yields the protein CASSLGLAEASEQFF.

Ten or more counts support this clonotype. The gene calls are TRBV13 and TRBJ1-6; TRBD1 aligns across 8 bases. Trimming at V came to 5 bases and at J to 10 bases, leaving 13 bases not matched to a gene. The CDR3 extends over 16 amino acids. Germline V gene data show CDR1 as PRHDT and CDR2 as FYEKMQ (reference sequence). Here the CDR3 reads CASSRDRGLEESPLHF. Here the CDR3 DNA reads TGTGCCAGCAGCCGTGACAGGGGCCTAGAAGAATCACCCCTCCACTTT.

This clonotype occurred many times. CDR3 sequence: CASSEGLAGANEQFF. The CDR3 DNA reads as TGTGCCAGCAGTGAGGGACTAGCGGGAGCCAATGAGCAGTTCTTC. The chain uses TRBV28 and TRBJ2-1, with TRBD2 matching 14 bases. The trim removed 5 bases at V and 6 bases at J, leaving 3 bases unmatched. The CDR3 extends over 15 amino acids. Germline-derived CDR1 and CDR2 are MDHEN and SYDVKM.

This clonotype came up many times. The J gene is TRBJ2-7, the V gene TRBV20-1; D not certain. The CDR3 runs 13 residues. V was trimmed by 5 bases and J by 1 base, leaving 12 bases between them. Germline CDR1 and CDR2: DFQATT and SNEGSKA (reference sequence). For the CDR3, the DNA is TGCAGTGCTTCGATAGGCTCGTCCTACGAGCAGTACTTC. Protein sequence: CSASIGSSYEQYF.

Regarding this clonotype: A much larger clone differs from this one at a single base, so this may be a read error. The chain combines TRBV28 with TRBJ1-2; D unclear. Germline CDR1 reads MDHEN; CDR2 reads SYDVKM. The CDR3 has 13 amino acids. Deletions cut 6 bases from V and 4 bases from J, with 12 bases between. The CDR3 DNA reads TGTGCCAGCAGCCCTGGCGGGATCTATGGCTACACCTTC. The encoded protein is CASSPGGIYGYTF.

A few counts support this clonotype. V usage is TRBV25-1 and J usage is TRBJ2-3; D tentatively reads TRBD1 or TRBD2 (5 bases each). Trimming shortened V by 6 bases and J by 4 bases, and 23 bases separated the two germline ends. Germline V CDR1 and CDR2: MGHDK, SYGVNS. This CDR3 region has 17 residues. Here the CDR3 DNA reads TGTGCCAGCAGACGGGGATGGGGACGGGACCCATCAGATACGCAGTATTTT. The encoded protein is CASRRGWGRDPSDTQYF. Looking up the rest from reference TRBV25-1 and TRBJ2-3 gives the full variable domain: EADIYQTPRYLVIGTGKKITLECSQTMGHDKMYWYQQDPGMELHLIHYSYGVNSTEKGDLSSESTVSRIRTEHFPLTLESARPSHTSQYLCASRRGWGRDPSDTQYFGPGTRLTVL.

Only one count was recorded for this clonotype. The chain combines TRBV10-3 with TRBJ2-3; no clear D. The CDR3 is 14 amino acids. Germline assignment: CDR1 ENHRY and CDR2 SYGVKD. V shed 3 bases and J shed 4 bases, with 11 bases lying between them. The CDR3 region is CAISDHEGADTQYF. In DNA, the CDR3 is TGTGCCATCAGTGATCACGAAGGAGCAGATACGCAGTATTTT.

In this sample, this clonotype turned up many times. The chain recombines TRBV11-1 with TRBJ2-6; 9 bases line up with TRBD1. The V gene end was trimmed by 1 base and the J gene end by 2 bases; junction bases not matched to a gene: 3. Germline V gives CDR1 SGHAT, CDR2 FQDESV (reference sequence). This CDR3 is built from 17 residues. Here the CDR3 DNA reads TGTGCCAGCAGCTTAGACGACAGGGGGGCTGGGGCCAACGTCCTGACTTTC. Residues: CASSLDDRGAGANVLTF.

This clonotype was seen many times. The rearrangement joins TRBV30 to TRBJ2-3; possibly TRBD2 for D (5 bases). V dropped 1 base and J dropped 4 bases, with 9 bases sitting between them. Germline V CDR1 and CDR2: GTSNPN, SVGIG (reference sequence). This CDR3 has 13 amino acids. The CDR3 region is CAWSDIGADTQYF. Written as DNA, the CDR3 is TGTGCCTGGAGTGATATCGGGGCAGATACGCAGTATTTT.